This T cell receptor (beta chain) was captured in a study of CD4 T cells in relation to SARS-CoV-2 and coronaviruses. Study overall: After nine to eleven days of antigen culture, PBMC TCR beta CDR3s were sequenced.

The data were produced by immunoSEQ multiplex PCR, yet TCRdb's version contains in-frame clones alone and is incomplete. This repertoire shows tens of thousands of clones, 60% to 85% found once; its top ten account for 13%. CD4+ T cells from unexposed donors were obtained before the COVID-19 pandemic (2011-2018). Isolation of CD4+ T cells took place after approximately eleven days in culture. Unexposed-donor CD4+ T cells were probed with SARS-CoV-2 S/N and four cold-coronavirus spikes, cells permitting. As regards this clone: The antigen is not known.

The CDR3 has 14 residues. The germline gives CDR1 MNHNY, CDR2 SVGAGI (reference sequence). After removal of 10 bases from V and 3 bases from J, the junction contained 10 bases not matched to a gene. This chain links TRBV6-6 with TRBJ1-1; 8 bases are shared with TRBD1. This sequence originates from a human donor in good health. Material: CD4+ T cells from PBMCs, cultured in vitro. The CDR3, as DNA: TGTGCCAACGCAACGACAGGGGTTTACACTGAAGCTTTCTTT. Translated: CANATTGVYTEAFF.